Sequencing of this T cell receptor (beta chain) was carried out in a study of CD8+ T cells in alopecia areata. Lesional scalp punch biopsies and peripheral blood were collected from alopecia areata patients. Extracted RNA was reverse transcribed into cDNA, the sequencing template. The data were produced by immunoSEQ multiplex PCR, yet TCRdb's version contains in-frame clones alone and is incomplete. The table includes some 20,000 clones, 66% detected once. The CDR3 extends over 15 amino acids. V shed 4 bases and J shed 1 base, with 14 bases lying between them. The germline V gene has CDR1 SGDLS and CDR2 YYNGEE.

The TCR sequence derives from a human donor with alopecia areata. The sample here was skin, taken at week 0. The V and J genes are TRBV9 and TRBJ2-5; D possibly corresponds to TRBD2 (5 bases). Here the CDR3 reads CASSLWTSPQETQYF. DNA for the CDR3: TGTGCCAGCAGCTTATGGACTTCCCCCCAAGAGACCCAGTACTTC.